The present T cell receptor (beta chain) was sequenced within a study of blood T cells in healthy people across ages. Together with a sample-barcoded 5' primer, a J-beta primer mix was included in a second PCR lasting roughly 6 to 12 cycles. A single record per CDR3 protein comes from TCRdb applying MiXCR to the 5' RACE reads. The sample gives about 970,000 distinct CDR3 sequences, roughly 50% of which show up once; about a fifth is in the top ten. Each donor gave ten milliliters of peripheral blood. Per-sample yields of isolated PBMCs were at least 6 million. The table lists this clonotype with a count of one. The germline V gene has CDR1 ENHRY and CDR2 SYGVKD. The CDR3 loop spans 15 amino acids. Trimming cost V 6 bases and J 1 base; bases outside gene matches: 4.

The gene calls are TRBV10-3 and TRBJ2-3, with 10 positions matching TRBD2. Source material: blood. This sequence was found in a woman aged 60-70 years in good health. CDR3 in amino acids: CAISLAGGGTDTQYF. CDR3 nucleotide sequence: TGTGCCATCAGCTTAGCGGGAGGAGGCACAGATACGCAGTATTTT.